Below, one TCR beta chain is given with its context. Trimming shortened V by 7 bases and J by 0 bases, and 13 bases separated the two germline ends. Germline V lookup: CDR1 LNHDA, CDR2 SQIVND (reference sequence). This CDR3 comprises 16 residues. This entry is derived from a study of blood T cell repertoires in COVID-19. Study information: Both acute and convalescent COVID-19 samples were obtained from the United States, Italy and Spain. T cells, B-cell-depleted T cells, or PBMCs supplied cDNA or gDNA.

Authors' methods: Reference gene primer amplification gave estimated nucleated cell counts. Profiled with immunoSEQ multiplex PCR; TCRdb holds only in-frame clones, not every one. The DNA gave D and trimming, while V, J and clone size come from that table. The sample yields under 200,000 clones, 88% seen once. The material sequenced was peripheral blood. The chain carries TRBV19 and TRBJ2-6; tentative D call: TRBD2 (6 bases). This TCR was recovered from a middle-aged man with active or convalescent COVID-19. The CDR3 loop reads CASTGGLISGANVLTF. The CDR3, as DNA: TGTGCCAGTACCGGGGGACTGATCTCTGGGGCCAACGTCCTGACTTTC.